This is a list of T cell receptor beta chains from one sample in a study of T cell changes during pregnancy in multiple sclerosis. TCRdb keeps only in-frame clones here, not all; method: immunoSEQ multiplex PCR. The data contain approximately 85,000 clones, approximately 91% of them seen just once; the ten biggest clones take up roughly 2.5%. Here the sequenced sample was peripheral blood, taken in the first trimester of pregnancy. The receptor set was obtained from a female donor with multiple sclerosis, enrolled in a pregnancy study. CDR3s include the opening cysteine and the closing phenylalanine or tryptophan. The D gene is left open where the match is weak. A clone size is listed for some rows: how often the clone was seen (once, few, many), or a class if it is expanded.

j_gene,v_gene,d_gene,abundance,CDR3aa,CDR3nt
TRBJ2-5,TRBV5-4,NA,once,CASGLLPWRQETQYF,TGTGCCAGCGGCCTACTCCCCTGGAGACAAGAGACCCAGTACTTC
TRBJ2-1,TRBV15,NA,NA,CATSRELTYNEQFF,TGTGCCACCAGCAGAGAGTTGACTTACAATGAGCAGTTCTTC
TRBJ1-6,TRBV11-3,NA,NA,CASSKSFDSPLHF,TGTGCCAGCAGCAAAAGCTTTGATTCACCCCTCCACTTT
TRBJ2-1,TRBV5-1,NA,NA,CASRLDGSSYNEQFF,TGCGCCAGCAGGTTGGACGGGAGCTCCTACAATGAGCAGTTCTTC
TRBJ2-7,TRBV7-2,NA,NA,CASSLRSVGRALYEQYF,TGTGCCAGCAGCTTAAGATCGGTCGGCAGGGCCCTCTACGAGCAGTACTTC
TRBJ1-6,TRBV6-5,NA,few,CASSPQTDNSPLHF,TGTGCCAGCAGTCCCCAGACAGATAATTCACCCCTCCACTTT
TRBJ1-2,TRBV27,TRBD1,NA,CASRQTGLNPRGYTF,TGTGCCAGCAGACAGACAGGGCTTAATCCGCGAGGCTACACCTTC
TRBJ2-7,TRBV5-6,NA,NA,CASSLVSGAYEQYF,TGTGCCAGCAGCTTGGTTAGTGGAGCCTACGAGCAGTACTTC
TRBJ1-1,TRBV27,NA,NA,CASKAVSGEKAFF,TGTGCCAGCAAAGCGGTGTCAGGGGAAAAGGCTTTCTTT
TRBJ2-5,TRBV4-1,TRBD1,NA,CASSQERTGGETQYF,TGCGCCAGCAGCCAAGAGAGGACAGGGGGAGAGACCCAGTACTTC